Following are 9 T cell receptor beta chains from one sample sequenced in a study of patients and donors after allogeneic stem cell transplantation. A single record per CDR3 protein comes from TCRdb applying MiXCR to the RT-PCR reads. Of 10,000 or so distinct CDR3 sequences listed, about 6.2% are singletons. The sequenced sample was blood, either unsorted or a sorted T cell fraction (not recorded which). Receptors originate from a human donor who was either an allogeneic HSCT recipient or a stem cell or donor lymphocyte infusion donor (not recorded which). It is not recorded whose cells these are; they may come from a transplant donor.

This chain connects TRBV18 to TRBJ1-2; 8 bases align to TRBD1. CDR3 length equals 18 residues. The ends lost 3 bases at V and 0 bases at J; junction bases unmatched: 12. Germline CDR1 reads KGHSH; CDR2 reads LQKENI. The CDR3 coding sequence is TGTGCCAGCTCACCCTCAAAGACAGGGGTACCTACTAACTATGGCTACACCTTC. Translation: CASSPSKTGVPTNYGYTF.

A few counts support this clonotype. The J gene is TRBJ1-1, the V gene TRBV2, with D hard to call. With 7 bases removed from V and 1 base from J, the gap between germline ends came to 16 bases. The CDR3 runs to 15 residues. The germline gives CDR1 SNHLY, CDR2 FYNNEI. CDR3 bases: TGTGCCAGCATCTTTGGGAGGACTGGGAACACTGAAGCTTTCTTT. It specifies CASIFGRTGNTEAFF.

This clonotype was detected a few times. The chain couples TRBV28 to TRBJ2-3, with no clear D. The CDR3 extends over 11 amino acids. The V and J ends lost 10 bases and 5 bases respectively, with 10 bases between them. CDR1 MDHEN and CDR2 SYDVKM come from the germline V gene. This chain's CDR3 is CATNRVDTQYF. The CDR3 bases are TGTGCCACCAATAGGGTAGATACGCAGTATTTT.

V usage is TRBV6-5 and J usage is TRBJ2-1; TRBD1 or TRBD2 may be the D gene (5 bases each). The CDR3 totals 14 residues. Trimming took 6 bases from V and 5 from J, leaving 14 bases between them. Germline CDR1 reads MNHEY; CDR2 reads SVGAGI. The CDR3, as DNA: TGTGCCAGCAGCGCCCCGAGGGGAAACAATGAGCAGTTCTTC. Amino acids: CASSAPRGNNEQFF.

This clonotype is medium-sized by share. The rearrangement uses TRBV6-1 and TRBJ1-5, with 7 positions matching TRBD1. This CDR3 has 15 residues. V lost 6 bases and J lost 0; bases outside the gene matches: 5. Germline values: CDR1 MNHNS, CDR2 SASEGT. CDR3 in DNA: TGTGCCAGCAGAGAACAGGGGACTAGCAATCAGCCCCAGCATTTT. It translates to CASREQGTSNQPQHF.

This clonotype was observed at least ten times. The rearrangement links TRBV5-1 to TRBJ2-1; 9 bases fit TRBD2. This CDR3 is 16 amino acids long. CDR1 is SGHRS and CDR2 is YFSETQ in the germline V gene. J gave up 2 bases and V 2 bases, and 5 bases lay outside the gene matches. The CDR3 loop is CASSFVSSGAYNEQFF. The CDR3 DNA follows: TGCGCCAGCAGCTTTGTATCTAGCGGGGCCTACAATGAGCAGTTCTTC.

This clonotype was seen repeatedly, ten times or more. J is TRBJ2-5 and V is TRBV4-2, with D possibly being TRBD2 (7 bases). Germline V CDR1 and CDR2: LGHNA, YNFKEQ. Trimming removed 4 bases from V and 4 bases from J, with 22 bases in between. The CDR3 is 17 amino acids. The CDR3 spells CASSPGAGHEFGETQYF. CDR3 DNA sequence: TGTGCCAGCAGCCCTGGAGCGGGACACGAATTTGGAGAGACCCAGTACTTC.

This clonotype is judged medium-sized. The rearrangement joins TRBV7-2 to TRBJ1-1; D is unresolved. CDR1 and CDR2 (germline): SGHTA, FQGNSA. This CDR3 is built from 15 residues. Trimming took 5 bases from V and 1 from J, leaving 14 bases between them. The CDR3 region is CASSPRRQPNTEAFF. The CDR3 region has the DNA TGTGCCAGCAGCCCCCGTAGGCAGCCGAACACTGAAGCTTTCTTT.

In this sample, this clonotype turned up many times. The genes are TRBV24-1 and TRBJ1-5, with D maybe TRBD1 (5 bases). In germline, CDR1 is KGHDR, CDR2 SFDVKD. The CDR3 spans 15 residues. V lost 5 bases to trimming and J lost 3 bases, with 13 bases between them. CDR3 bases: TGTGCCACCAGTGCCCCGGGGGGTTTCAATCAGCCCCAGCATTTT. It encodes CATSAPGGFNQPQHF.